The 10 T cell receptor beta chains reported below all come from one sample, sequenced in a study of patients and donors after allogeneic stem cell transplantation. TCRdb reanalysed the RT-PCR reads using MiXCR and keeps one entry per CDR3 protein. This table holds about 200,000 distinct CDR3 sequences, less than 50% found once. Sequencing was done on a sample of blood, either unsorted or a sorted T cell fraction (not recorded which). These receptors all stem from a human donor who was either an allogeneic HSCT recipient or a stem cell or donor lymphocyte infusion donor (not recorded which). It is not recorded whose cells these are; they may come from a transplant donor.

CDR3 loop: CASTSFGRSTDTQYF. The CDR3, as DNA: TGTGCCAGTACCTCCTTTGGTCGGAGCACAGATACGCAGTATTTT. The genes are TRBV19 and TRBJ2-3; D unclear. The germline V gene encodes CDR1 LNHDA and CDR2 SQIVND (reference sequence). The CDR3 totals 15 residues. V shed 7 bases and J shed 0 bases, with 14 bases lying between them.

This clonotype came up a few times. The V gene is TRBV3-1, the J gene TRBJ2-1, with 8 nucleotides matching TRBD2. The CDR3 has 15 amino acids. Germline lookup yields CDR1 LGHDT and CDR2 YNNKEL (reference sequence). After removal of 4 bases from V and 8 bases from J, the junction contained 10 bases not matched to a gene. The CDR3 bases are TGTGCCAGCAGCCCGGTTAGCGGGGTAATCTATGAGCAGTTCTTC. Translated, it gives CASSPVSGVIYEQFF.

The chain combines TRBV6-5 with TRBJ2-7; D is undetermined. Germline CDR1 MNHEY, CDR2 SVGAGI. The V end was cut by 2 bases, the J end by 2 bases, with 13 bases between. The CDR3 contains 15 residues. The CDR3 coding sequence is TGTGCCAGCAGTTACGGTTCCAGAATCCCCTACGAGCAGTACTTC. It encodes CASSYGSRIPYEQYF.

This sequence joins TRBV29-1 and TRBJ2-2, with no clear D. The CDR3 covers 11 residues. V was shortened by 4 bases and J by 5 bases, with 5 bases between the two germline ends. CDR1 SQVTM and CDR2 ANQGSEA come from the germline V gene. DNA of the CDR3: TGCAGCGTTGGCGGAACCGGGGAGCTGTTTTTT. This translates into CSVGGTGELFF.

This clonotype was picked up one time. The chain employs TRBV7-9 and TRBJ2-1, with D perhaps TRBD1 (6 bases). Germline V lookup: CDR1 SEHNR, CDR2 FQNEAQ (reference sequence). The CDR3 sequence is 15 residues long. Trimming took off 1 base at V and 7 bases at J, with 14 bases between the two ends. As DNA, the CDR3 is TGTGCCAGCAGCTTAGTTGGGACATTGTTAAATGAGCAGTTCTTC. Translation gives CASSLVGTLLNEQFF.

This clonotype was seen only a few times. The rearrangement uses TRBV12-3 or TRBV12-4 and TRBJ1-3; D is unclear. The CDR3 is 14 residues long. The V end was cut by 5 bases, the J end by 2 bases, with 10 bases between. The CDR3 DNA reads as TGTGCCAGCAGTCCCCGAAGAGCTGGAAACACCATATATTTT. Translated: CASSPRRAGNTIYF.

The chain combines TRBV20-1 with TRBJ1-1; TRBD1 aligns across 10 bases. CDR1 is DFQATT and CDR2 is SNEGSKA in the germline V gene (reference sequence). The CDR3 extends over 14 amino acids. V was clipped by 2 bases and J by 5 bases; unmatched bases: 5. The CDR3 here is CSARRQGARTEAFF. As DNA, the CDR3 is TGCAGTGCTAGAAGACAGGGGGCGAGGACTGAAGCTTTCTTT.

The gene calls are TRBV19 and TRBJ1-5, with 7 bases identical to TRBD1. Per germline, CDR1 LNHDA and CDR2 SQIVND (reference sequence). The length of the CDR3 is 15 residues. V shed 5 bases and J 5 bases; nucleotides not matched to a gene: 9. CDR3 residues: CASSQGQVLYQPQHF. The CDR3 bases are TGTGCCAGTAGTCAAGGACAGGTTCTTTATCAGCCCCAGCATTTT.

This clonotype was observed once. The V gene is TRBV7-6, the J gene TRBJ2-6; D is unclear. The V and J ends lost 1 base and 0 bases respectively, with 13 bases between them. Germline V gene lookup returns CDR1 SGHVS and CDR2 FNYEAQ. The CDR3 has 18 residues. CDR3 region: CASSLEPATYSGANVLTF. The CDR3 DNA sequence: TGTGCCAGCAGCTTAGAGCCGGCTACCTACTCTGGGGCCAACGTCCTGACTTTC.

The chain links TRBV5-1 to TRBJ2-1; perhaps TRBD1 as D (6 bases). Germline V lookup: CDR1 SGHRS, CDR2 YFSETQ. The V gene lost 2 bases and the J gene lost 3 bases, with 9 bases spanning the gap. This CDR3 region has 14 residues. The CDR3 sequence is CASSFRDNYNEQFF. The CDR3 coding sequence is TGCGCCAGCAGCTTCCGGGACAACTACAATGAGCAGTTCTTC.